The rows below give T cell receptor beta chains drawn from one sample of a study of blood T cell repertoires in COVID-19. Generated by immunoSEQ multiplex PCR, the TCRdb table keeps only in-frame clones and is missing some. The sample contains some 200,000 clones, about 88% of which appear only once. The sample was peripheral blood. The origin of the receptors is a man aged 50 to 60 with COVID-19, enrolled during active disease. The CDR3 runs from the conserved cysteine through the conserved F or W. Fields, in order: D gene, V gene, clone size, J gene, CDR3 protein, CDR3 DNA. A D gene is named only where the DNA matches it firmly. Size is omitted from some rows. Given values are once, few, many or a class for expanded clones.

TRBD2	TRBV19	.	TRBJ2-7	CASQRTSGYEQYF	TGTGCCAGTCAGAGGACTAGCGGGTACGAGCAGTACTTC
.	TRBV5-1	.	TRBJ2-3	CASSLGNEQGQYF	TGCGCCAGCAGCTTGGGGAATGAACAGGGGCAGTATTTT
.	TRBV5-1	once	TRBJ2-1	CASSLGGSPYNEQFF	TGCGCCAGCAGCTTGGGAGGGAGCCCCTACAATGAGCAGTTCTTC
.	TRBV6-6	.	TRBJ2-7	CASSYSTRGPSYEQYF	TGTGCCAGCAGTTACTCTACGCGGGGACCCTCCTACGAGCAGTACTTC
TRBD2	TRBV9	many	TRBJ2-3	CASSPQREWTDTQYF	TGTGCCAGCAGCCCCCAGCGGGAGTGGACAGATACGCAGTATTTT
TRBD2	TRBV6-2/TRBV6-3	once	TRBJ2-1	CASSPTLGLATKGSEQFF	TGTGCCAGCAGCCCCACCCTCGGACTAGCAACCAAGGGGAGTGAGCAGTTCTTC
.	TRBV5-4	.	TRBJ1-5	CASSRGSNQPQHF	TGTGCCAGCAGCAGGGGAAGCAATCAGCCCCAGCATTTT
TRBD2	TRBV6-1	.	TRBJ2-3	CASSEASGDTDTQYF	TGTGCCAGCAGTGAAGCGAGCGGGGATACAGATACGCAGTATTTT
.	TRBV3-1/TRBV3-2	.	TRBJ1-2	CASSPLNLRRVRDYGYTF	TGTGCCAGCAGCCCACTTAATTTACGGCGGGTACGAGACTATGGCTACACCTTC
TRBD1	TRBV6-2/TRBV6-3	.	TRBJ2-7	CASSYSHPGQGFEQYF	TGTGCCAGCAGTTACTCCCACCCGGGACAGGGTTTCGAGCAGTACTTC
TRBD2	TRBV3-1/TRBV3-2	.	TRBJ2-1	CASSPAGTSGINEQFF	TGTGCCAGCAGCCCCGCCGGGACTAGCGGGATAAATGAGCAGTTCTTC
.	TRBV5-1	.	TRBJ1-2	CASSFSGDSGGYGYTF	TGCGCCAGCAGCTTTTCGGGGGACTCTGGTGGCTATGGCTACACCTTC
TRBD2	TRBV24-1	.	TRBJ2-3	CATSAWTSGGTDTQYF	TGTGCCACCAGTGCCTGGACTAGCGGGGGCACAGATACGCAGTATTTT
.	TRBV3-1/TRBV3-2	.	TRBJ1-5	CASSQEGGQPQHF	TGTGCCAGCAGCCAAGAGGGAGGTCAGCCCCAGCATTTT
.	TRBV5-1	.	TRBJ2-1	CASSISGQDNEQFF	TGCGCCAGCAGCATTAGCGGACAAGACAATGAGCAGTTCTTC
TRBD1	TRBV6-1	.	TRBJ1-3	CASSETGGTGSGNTIYF	TGTGCCAGCAGTGAAACAGGGGGCACGGGGTCTGGAAACACCATATATTTT
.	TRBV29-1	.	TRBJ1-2	CSVSPGPGGGYTF	TGCAGCGTTTCTCCGGGGCCCGGGGGAGGCTACACCTTC
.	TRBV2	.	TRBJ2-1	CASTEVGSSYNEQFF	TGTGCCAGCACCGAAGTAGGGAGCTCCTACAATGAGCAGTTCTTC
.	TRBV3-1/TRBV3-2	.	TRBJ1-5	CASSQLLNQPQHF	TGTGCCAGCAGCCAACTATTGAATCAGCCCCAGCATTTT
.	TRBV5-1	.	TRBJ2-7	CASSAGGGDEQYF	TGCGCCAGCAGCGCTGGAGGGGGGGATGAGCAGTACTTC
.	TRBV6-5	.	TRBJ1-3	CASSYSYAGVGNTIYF	TGTGCCAGCAGTTACTCCTATGCAGGGGTAGGAAACACCATATATTTT
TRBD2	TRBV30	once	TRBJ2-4	CAWSAGGKNIQYF	TGTGCCTGGAGTGCGGGGGGAAAAAACATTCAGTACTTC
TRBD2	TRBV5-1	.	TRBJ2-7	CASSLVAGGPYEQYF	TGCGCCAGCAGCTTGGTAGCGGGAGGGCCTTACGAGCAGTACTTC
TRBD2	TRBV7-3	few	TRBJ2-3	CASSLGARAGDPADTQYF	TGTGCCAGCAGCTTAGGGGCGAGGGCGGGGGATCCGGCGGATACGCAGTATTTT
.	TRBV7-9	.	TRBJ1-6	CASSLVDSPLHF	TGTGCCAGCAGCTTAGTAGATTCACCCCTCCACTTT
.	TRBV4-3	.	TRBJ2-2	CASSQDWRITGELFF	TGCGCCAGCAGCCAAGATTGGAGAATCACCGGGGAGCTGTTTTTT
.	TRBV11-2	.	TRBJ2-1	CASSLDKATDEQFF	TGTGCCAGCAGCTTAGATAAAGCCACAGATGAGCAGTTCTTC
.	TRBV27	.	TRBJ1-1	CASSPGEGNTEAFF	TGTGCCAGCAGTCCGGGGGAGGGGAACACTGAAGCTTTCTTT
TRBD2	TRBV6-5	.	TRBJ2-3	CASSGRTSTDTQYF	TGTGCCAGCAGCGGGAGGACTAGCACAGATACGCAGTATTTT
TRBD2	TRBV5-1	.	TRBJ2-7	CASSKTSMTYEQYF	TGCGCCAGCAGCAAGACTAGCATGACCTACGAGCAGTACTTC
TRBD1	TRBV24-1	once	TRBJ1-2	CATSPGQGSGYTF	TGTGCCACCTCCCCGGGACAGGGAAGTGGCTACACCTTC
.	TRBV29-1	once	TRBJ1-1	CSVEEQGNTEAFF	TGCAGCGTTGAGGAACAGGGGAACACTGAAGCTTTCTTT
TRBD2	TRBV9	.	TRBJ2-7	CASSVSSGGSEQYF	TGTGCCAGCAGCGTATCCAGCGGGGGGAGCGAGCAGTACTTC
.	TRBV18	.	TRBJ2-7	CASSAASNYEQYF	TGTGCCAGCTCAGCCGCTAGTAACTACGAGCAGTACTTC
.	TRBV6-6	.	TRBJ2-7	CASGRTASYEQYF	TGTGCCAGCGGGCGGACAGCCTCCTACGAGCAGTACTTC
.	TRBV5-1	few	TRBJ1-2	CASSPSGEGTGYTF	TGCGCCAGCAGCCCCTCCGGGGAGGGGACTGGCTACACCTTC
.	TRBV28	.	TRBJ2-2	CASRPQGFGGELFF	TGTGCCAGCAGGCCCCAGGGATTTGGCGGGGAGCTGTTTTTT
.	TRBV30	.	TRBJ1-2	CAWSPGARNYGYTF	TGTGCCTGGAGTCCAGGGGCTCGCAACTATGGCTACACCTTC
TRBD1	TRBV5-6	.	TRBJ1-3	CASSLSFWRTGGNTIYF	TGTGCCAGCAGCTTGAGTTTTTGGAGGACAGGGGGGAACACCATATATTTT
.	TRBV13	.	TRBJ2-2	CASSYGTPAGELFF	TGTGCCAGCAGCTACGGGACTCCTGCCGGGGAGCTGTTTTTT
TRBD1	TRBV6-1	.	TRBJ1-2	CASSDGPGGGYTF	TGTGCCAGCAGTGATGGCCCAGGGGGCGGCTACACCTTC
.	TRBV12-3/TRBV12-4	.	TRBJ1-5	CASSLRGSQPQHF	TGTGCCAGCAGTCTCAGGGGTTCTCAGCCCCAGCATTTT
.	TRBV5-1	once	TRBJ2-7	CASSLAQGYYEQYF	TGCGCCAGCAGCTTGGCCCAGGGATACTACGAGCAGTACTTC
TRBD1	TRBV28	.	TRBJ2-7	CASSLPYRDSSYEQYF	TGTGCCAGCAGTCTCCCATACCGGGACAGCTCCTACGAGCAGTACTTC
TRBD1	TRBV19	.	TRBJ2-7	CASSITTGGRASRYEQYF	TGTGCCAGTAGTATCACCACAGGGGGCCGGGCCTCGCGCTACGAGCAGTACTTC
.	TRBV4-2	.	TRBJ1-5	CASSQDNGENQPQHF	TGTGCCAGCAGCCAAGATAATGGAGAAAATCAGCCCCAGCATTTT
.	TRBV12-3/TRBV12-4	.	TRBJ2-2	CAVRGIYTGELFF	TGTGCGGTTAGGGGGATCTACACCGGGGAGCTGTTTTTT
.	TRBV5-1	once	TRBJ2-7	CASSLQGHEQYF	TGCGCCAGCAGCTTACAGGGACACGAGCAGTACTTC
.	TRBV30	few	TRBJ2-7	CAWSVSSFEQYF	TGTGCCTGGAGTGTTAGCTCGTTCGAGCAGTACTTC
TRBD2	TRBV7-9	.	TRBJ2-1	CASSRLAGAYNEQFF	TGTGCCAGCAGCCGACTAGCGGGGGCCTACAATGAGCAGTTCTTC
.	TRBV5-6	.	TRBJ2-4	CASSLQGYGNIQYF	TGTGCCAGCAGCTTGCAGGGTTACGGAAACATTCAGTACTTC
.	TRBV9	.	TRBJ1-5	CASSVSDGVDQPQHF	TGTGCCAGCAGCGTATCAGACGGAGTAGATCAGCCCCAGCATTTT
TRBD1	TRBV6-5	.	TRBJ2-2	CASSTQGAGELFF	TGTGCCAGCAGTACACAGGGGGCTGGGGAGCTGTTTTTT
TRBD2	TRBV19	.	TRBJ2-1	CASRSGSSVDEQFF	TGTGCCAGTAGAAGCGGGAGCTCCGTCGATGAGCAGTTCTTC
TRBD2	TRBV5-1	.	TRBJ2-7	CASTPTSGGTSEQYF	TGCGCCAGCACGCCGACTAGCGGGGGGACTAGCGAGCAGTACTTC